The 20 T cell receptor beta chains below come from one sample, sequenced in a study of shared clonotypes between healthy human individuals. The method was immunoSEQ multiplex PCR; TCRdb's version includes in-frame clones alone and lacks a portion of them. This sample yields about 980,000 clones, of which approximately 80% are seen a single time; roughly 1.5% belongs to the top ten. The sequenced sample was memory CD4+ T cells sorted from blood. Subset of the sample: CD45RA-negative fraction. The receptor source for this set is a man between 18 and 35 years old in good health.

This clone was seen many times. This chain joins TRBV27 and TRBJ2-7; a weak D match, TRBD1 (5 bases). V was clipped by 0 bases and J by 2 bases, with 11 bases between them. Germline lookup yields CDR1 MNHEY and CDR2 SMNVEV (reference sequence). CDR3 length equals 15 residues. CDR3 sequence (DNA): TGTGCCAGCAGTTTATCTTCCAGGGTCCCCTACGAGCAGTACTTC. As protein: CASSLSSRVPYEQYF.

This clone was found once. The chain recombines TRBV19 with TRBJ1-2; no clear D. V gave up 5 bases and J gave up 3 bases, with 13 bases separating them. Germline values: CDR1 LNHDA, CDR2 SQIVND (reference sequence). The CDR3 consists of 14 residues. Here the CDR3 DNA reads TGTGCCAGTAGTGGGATTGGGGAGGACTATGGCTACACCTTC. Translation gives CASSGIGEDYGYTF.

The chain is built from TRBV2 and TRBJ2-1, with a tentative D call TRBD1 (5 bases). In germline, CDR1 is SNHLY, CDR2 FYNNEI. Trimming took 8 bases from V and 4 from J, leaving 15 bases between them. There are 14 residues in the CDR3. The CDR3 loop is CASALGLPYNEQFF. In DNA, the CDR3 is TGTGCCAGCGCCTTGGGGCTCCCTTACAATGAGCAGTTCTTC. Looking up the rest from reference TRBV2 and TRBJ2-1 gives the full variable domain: EPEVTQTPSHQVTQMGQEVILRCVPISNHLYFYWYRQILGQKVEFLVSFYNNEISEKSEIFDDQFSVERPDGSNFTLKIRSTKLEDSAMYFCASALGLPYNEQFFGPGTRLTVL.

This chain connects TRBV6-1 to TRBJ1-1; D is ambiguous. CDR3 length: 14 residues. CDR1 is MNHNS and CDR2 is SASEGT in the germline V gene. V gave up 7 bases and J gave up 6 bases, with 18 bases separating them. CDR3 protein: CASTLWSGSSEAFF. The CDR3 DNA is TGTGCCAGCACCCTCTGGTCGGGGAGCTCTGAAGCTTTCTTT.

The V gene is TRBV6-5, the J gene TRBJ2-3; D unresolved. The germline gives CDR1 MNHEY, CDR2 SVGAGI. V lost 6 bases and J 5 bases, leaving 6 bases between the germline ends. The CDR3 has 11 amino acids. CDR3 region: CASRMKDTQYF. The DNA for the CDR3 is TGTGCCAGCAGGATGAAAGATACGCAGTATTTT.

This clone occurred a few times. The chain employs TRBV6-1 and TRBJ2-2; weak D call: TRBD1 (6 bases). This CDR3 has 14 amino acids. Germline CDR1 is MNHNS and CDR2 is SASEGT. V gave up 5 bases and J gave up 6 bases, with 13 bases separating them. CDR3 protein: CASSKDSVPGELFF. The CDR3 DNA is TGTGCCAGCAGTAAGGACAGCGTTCCCGGGGAGCTGTTTTTT.

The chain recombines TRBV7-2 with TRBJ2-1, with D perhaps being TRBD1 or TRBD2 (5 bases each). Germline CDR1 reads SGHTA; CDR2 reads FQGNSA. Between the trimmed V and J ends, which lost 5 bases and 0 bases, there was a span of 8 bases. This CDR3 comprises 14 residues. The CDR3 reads CASSRDGSYNEQFF. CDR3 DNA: TGTGCCAGCAGCCGGGACGGCTCCTACAATGAGCAGTTCTTC.

CDR3 loop: CASSAGGQLETQYF. The CDR3 nucleotides are TGCGCCAGCAGCGCTGGAGGCCAGTTAGAGACCCAGTACTTC. The chain employs TRBV5-1 and TRBJ2-5, with TRBD2 as a possible D gene (5 bases). The CDR3 is 14 amino acids. Trimming removed 4 bases from V and 4 bases from J, with 14 bases in between. Germline CDR1 reads SGHRS; CDR2 reads YFSETQ.

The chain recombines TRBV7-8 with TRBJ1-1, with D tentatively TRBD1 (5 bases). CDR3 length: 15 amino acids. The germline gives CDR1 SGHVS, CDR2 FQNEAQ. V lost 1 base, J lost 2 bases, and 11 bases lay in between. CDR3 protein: CASSLVAGLNTEAFF. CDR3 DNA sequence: TGTGCCAGCAGCTTAGTAGCGGGGCTAAACACTGAAGCTTTCTTT.

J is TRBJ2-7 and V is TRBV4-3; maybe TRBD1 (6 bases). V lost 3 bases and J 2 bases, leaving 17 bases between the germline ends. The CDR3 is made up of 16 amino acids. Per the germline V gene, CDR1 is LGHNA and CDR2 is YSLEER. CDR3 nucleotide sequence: TGCGCCAGCAGCCACGCAACAGGGATGTCTCCCTACGAGCAGTACTTC. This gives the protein CASSHATGMSPYEQYF.

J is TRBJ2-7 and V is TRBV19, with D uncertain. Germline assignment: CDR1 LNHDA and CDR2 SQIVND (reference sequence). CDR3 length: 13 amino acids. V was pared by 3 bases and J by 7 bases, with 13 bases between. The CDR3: CASSIQERREQYF. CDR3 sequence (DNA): TGTGCCAGTAGTATCCAAGAGAGAAGGGAGCAGTACTTC.

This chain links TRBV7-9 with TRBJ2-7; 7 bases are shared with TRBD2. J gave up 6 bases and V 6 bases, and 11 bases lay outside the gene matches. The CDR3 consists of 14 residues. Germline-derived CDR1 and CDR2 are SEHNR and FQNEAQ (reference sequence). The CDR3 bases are TGTGCCAGCAGGCGGTGGCCGGGGGGATTCGAGCAGTACTTC. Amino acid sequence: CASRRWPGGFEQYF.

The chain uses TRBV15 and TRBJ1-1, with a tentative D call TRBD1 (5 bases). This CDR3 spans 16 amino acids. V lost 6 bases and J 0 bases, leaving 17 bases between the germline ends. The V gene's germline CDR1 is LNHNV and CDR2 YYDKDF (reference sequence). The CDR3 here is CATRLAGGAMNTEAFF. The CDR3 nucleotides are TGTGCCACCAGACTAGCCGGCGGGGCCATGAACACTGAAGCTTTCTTT.

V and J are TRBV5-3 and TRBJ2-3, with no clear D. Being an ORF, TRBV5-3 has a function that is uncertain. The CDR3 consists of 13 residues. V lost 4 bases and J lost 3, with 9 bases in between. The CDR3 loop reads CARSPARTDTQYF. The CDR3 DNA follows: TGTGCCAGAAGCCCCGCCAGGACAGATACGCAGTATTTT.

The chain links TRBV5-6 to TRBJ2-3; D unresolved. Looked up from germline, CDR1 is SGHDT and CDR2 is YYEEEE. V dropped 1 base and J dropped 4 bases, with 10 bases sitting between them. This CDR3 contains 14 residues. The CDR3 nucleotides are TGTGCCAGCAGCTTGAGCCTCGCCCCAGATACGCAGTATTTT. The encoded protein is CASSLSLAPDTQYF.

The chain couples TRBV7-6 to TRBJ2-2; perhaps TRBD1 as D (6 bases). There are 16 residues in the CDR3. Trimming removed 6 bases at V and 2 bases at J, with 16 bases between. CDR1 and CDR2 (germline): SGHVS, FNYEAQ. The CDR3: CASRPTTGINTGELFF. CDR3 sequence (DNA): TGTGCCAGCAGACCAACAACAGGGATCAACACCGGGGAGCTGTTTTTT.

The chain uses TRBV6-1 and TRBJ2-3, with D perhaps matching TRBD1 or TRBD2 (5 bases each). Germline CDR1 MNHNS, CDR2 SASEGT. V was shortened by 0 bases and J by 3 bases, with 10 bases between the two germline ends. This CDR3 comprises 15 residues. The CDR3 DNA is TGTGCCAGCAGTGAAGCGGGGGTACGGACAGATACGCAGTATTTT. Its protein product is CASSEAGVRTDTQYF.

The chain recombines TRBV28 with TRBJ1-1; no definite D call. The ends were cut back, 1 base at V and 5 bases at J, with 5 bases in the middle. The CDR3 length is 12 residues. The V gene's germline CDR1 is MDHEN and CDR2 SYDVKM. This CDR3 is CASSLFLTEAFF. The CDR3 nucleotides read TGTGCCAGCAGTTTATTCCTAACTGAAGCTTTCTTT.

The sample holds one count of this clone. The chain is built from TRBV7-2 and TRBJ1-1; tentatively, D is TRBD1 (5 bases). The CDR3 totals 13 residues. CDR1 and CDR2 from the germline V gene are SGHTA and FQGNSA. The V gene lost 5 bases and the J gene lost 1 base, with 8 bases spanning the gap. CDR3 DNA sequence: TGTGCCAGCAGCCCTGGGGCGAACACTGAAGCTTTCTTT. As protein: CASSPGANTEAFF.

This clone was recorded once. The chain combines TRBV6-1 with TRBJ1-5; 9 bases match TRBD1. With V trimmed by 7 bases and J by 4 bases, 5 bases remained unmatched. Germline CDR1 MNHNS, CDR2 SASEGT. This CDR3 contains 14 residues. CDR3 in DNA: TGTGCCAGCACCACGGGACAGGGAAATCAGCCCCAGCATTTT. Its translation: CASTTGQGNQPQHF.